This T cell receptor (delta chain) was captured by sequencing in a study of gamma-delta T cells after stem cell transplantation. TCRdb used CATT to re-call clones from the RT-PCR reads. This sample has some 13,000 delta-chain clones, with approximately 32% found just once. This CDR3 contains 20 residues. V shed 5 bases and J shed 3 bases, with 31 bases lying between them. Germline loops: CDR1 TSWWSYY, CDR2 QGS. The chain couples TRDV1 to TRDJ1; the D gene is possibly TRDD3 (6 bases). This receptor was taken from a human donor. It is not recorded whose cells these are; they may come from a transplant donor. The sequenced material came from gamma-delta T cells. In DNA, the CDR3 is TGTGCTCTTGGGCCCGCCACGTGCGGGGAGGGGGACCCCAGGGCCGATAAACTCATCTTT. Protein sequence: CALGPATCGEGDPRADKLIF.